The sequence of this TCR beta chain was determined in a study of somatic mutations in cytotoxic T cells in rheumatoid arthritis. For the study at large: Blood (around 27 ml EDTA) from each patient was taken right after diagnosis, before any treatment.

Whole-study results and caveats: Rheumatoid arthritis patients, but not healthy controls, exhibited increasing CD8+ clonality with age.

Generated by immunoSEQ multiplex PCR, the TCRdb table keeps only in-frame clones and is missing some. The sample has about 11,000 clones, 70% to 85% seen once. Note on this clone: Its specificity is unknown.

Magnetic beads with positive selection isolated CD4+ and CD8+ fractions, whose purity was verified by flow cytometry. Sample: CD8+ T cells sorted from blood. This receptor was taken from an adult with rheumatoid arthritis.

CDR3 sequence: CASSWGVNQPQHF. In nucleotides, the CDR3 is TGTGCCAGCAGTTGGGGAGTCAATCAGCCCCAGCATTTT. This chain links TRBV27 with TRBJ1-5; D uncertain. Trimming left V 4 bases short and J 3 bases short, with 7 bases between. Germline V gives CDR1 MNHEY, CDR2 SMNVEV (reference sequence). The CDR3 runs to 13 residues.